This is a list of T cell receptor beta chains from one sample in a study of T-cell memory formation after mild COVID-19. TCRdb processed the 5' RACE reads anew with MiXCR; each CDR3 protein has one entry. The table has 75,000 to 95,000 distinct CDR3 sequences, less than 15% seen once; the top ten hold about 29%. The material sequenced was PBMCs or a T cell subset sorted from them (not recorded which). The receptors shown here come from an adult woman who had mild COVID-19 (a few samples of this study predate the infection). Cell type and time point are not known. Each CDR3 is given with its conserved first and last residue. A D gene is named only where the DNA matches it firmly. Clone size is shown for a subset of rows, as once, few, many or a class of expanded clone.

V	D	J	size	DNA	CDR3
TRBV5-6	.	TRBJ2-7	.	TGTGCCAGCAGCTTGGGGCAGGGGAGCGAGCAGTACTTC	CASSLGQGSEQYF
TRBV7-8	TRBD1	TRBJ2-7	few	TGTGCCAGCAGCTCCCGGGACAGGGTGATTTACGAGCAGTACTTC	CASSSRDRVIYEQYF
TRBV2	TRBD2	TRBJ2-7	.	TGTGCCAGCAGCGGGGGGCTAGCGGGAGCCTACGAGCAGTACTTC	CASSGGLAGAYEQYF
TRBV12-3/TRBV12-4	.	TRBJ2-2	few	TGTGCCAGCAGTCCCGGGACCCGGCGCACCGGGGAGCTGTTTTTT	CASSPGTRRTGELFF
TRBV7-9	.	TRBJ2-3	many	TGTGCCAGCAGCCCTGGGACGGCTAGCACAGATACGCAGTATTTT	CASSPGTASTDTQYF
TRBV23-1	.	TRBJ2-5	few	TGCGCCAGCACGGGATGGGCAGAGACCCAGTACTTC	CASTGWAETQYF
TRBV15	.	TRBJ2-6	.	TGTGCCACCAGCAGAGAACAGGGTTCTGGGGCCAACGTCCTGACTTTC	CATSREQGSGANVLTF
TRBV4-3	.	TRBJ2-7	few	TGCGCCAGCAGTCGAACGGTAGGTGGGTACGAGCAGTACTTC	CASSRTVGGYEQYF
TRBV12-3/TRBV12-4	TRBD2	TRBJ2-5	.	TGTGCCAGCAGTCCAGCTAGCGGGAGGGTCGGTGGTGAGACCCAGTACTTC	CASSPASGRVGGETQYF
TRBV4-1	.	TRBJ2-1	few	TGCGCCAGCGGGGGAGACAATGAGCAGTTCTTC	CASGGDNEQFF
TRBV19	.	TRBJ1-2	.	TGTGCCAGTAGTATCGCAGGGACGGGGTATGGCTACACCTTC	CASSIAGTGYGYTF
TRBV7-6	TRBD2	TRBJ2-3	few	TGTGCCAGCAGCTTAGACGCGAGCGGGAGCCCAACAGATACGCAGTATTTT	CASSLDASGSPTDTQYF
TRBV7-9	.	TRBJ2-3	few	TGTGCCAGCAGCCCACGGGACCCGGGCACAGATACGCAGTATTTT	CASSPRDPGTDTQYF
TRBV29-1	TRBD2	TRBJ2-2	few	TGCAGCGTTGAAGATAGCGGGAGGTACCCCGGGGAGCTGTTTTTT	CSVEDSGRYPGELFF
TRBV12-3/TRBV12-4	.	TRBJ1-1	few	TGTGCCAGCACCCTCGGGACGGAAGCTTTCTTT	CASTLGTEAFF
TRBV2	.	TRBJ2-3	few	TGTGCCAGCAGTTCCCGCCGTGATTCCACAGATACGCAGTATTTT	CASSSRRDSTDTQYF
TRBV20-1	TRBD2	TRBJ2-7	.	TGCAGTGCTAGAGCCCTAGCGGGAGGGACCTACGAGCAGTACTTC	CSARALAGGTYEQYF
TRBV27	.	TRBJ2-7	.	TGTGCCAGCGGATTGCTAGCCTCCGAGCAGTACTTC	CASGLLASEQYF
TRBV10-3	TRBD1	TRBJ2-3	.	TGTGCCGCCGGGACAGGGGCCAGCACAGATACGCAGTATTTT	CAAGTGASTDTQYF
TRBV7-9	TRBD1	TRBJ2-7	.	TGTGCCAGCAGCGGTGACAGGGGGCCTTACGAGCAGTACTTC	CASSGDRGPYEQYF
TRBV29-1	TRBD2	TRBJ2-1	.	TGCAGCGTGGGCGGGGGGGCCTTTGAGCAGTTCTTC	CSVGGGAFEQFF
TRBV7-6	.	TRBJ2-7	few	TGTGCCAGCAGCTTATCCGGGAGTGCCTACGAGCAGTACTTC	CASSLSGSAYEQYF
TRBV4-1	.	TRBJ2-7	.	TGCGCCAGCAGCCAAGATGGAAGCGAGCAGTACTTC	CASSQDGSEQYF
TRBV15	TRBD1	TRBJ2-1	.	TGTGCCACCAGACCGGGACAGGGGTACAATGAGCAGTTCTTC	CATRPGQGYNEQFF
TRBV27	TRBD2	TRBJ2-7	.	TGTGCCAGCAGTCCGTCTAGCGGGAGGTTCTCCTACGAGCAGTACTTC	CASSPSSGRFSYEQYF
TRBV20-1	.	TRBJ1-1	.	TGCAGTGCGAGTGGCCCGTGGGACACTGAAGCTTTCTTT	CSASGPWDTEAFF
TRBV2	TRBD2	TRBJ2-5	.	TGTGCCAGCAGTGAAAACTCAGCCGGGAGGTATGCAGAGACCCAGTACTTC	CASSENSAGRYAETQYF
TRBV13	.	TRBJ2-5	few	TGTGCCAGCAGCTCCCCGGGGGAAGAGACCCAGTACTTC	CASSSPGEETQYF
TRBV5-1	.	TRBJ2-7	many	TGCGCCAGCAGCTTGGCCGGGGGGACACTCTCCTACGAGCAGTACTTC	CASSLAGGTLSYEQYF
TRBV19	.	TRBJ2-7	.	TGTGCCAGTAGTATCTACCCAGGGCCCAACTACGAGCAGTACTTC	CASSIYPGPNYEQYF
TRBV10-2	.	TRBJ2-1	.	TGCGCCAGCAGTGAGGGAAACTGGGGTGAGCAGTTCTTC	CASSEGNWGEQFF
TRBV15	TRBD2	TRBJ2-1	.	TGTGCCACCAGCAGAACCGACCTAGCGGGAGGGCCTCCTGAGCAGTTCTTC	CATSRTDLAGGPPEQFF
TRBV19	.	TRBJ2-5	few	TGTGCCAGTAGTATGGGGGAGACCCAGTACTTC	CASSMGETQYF